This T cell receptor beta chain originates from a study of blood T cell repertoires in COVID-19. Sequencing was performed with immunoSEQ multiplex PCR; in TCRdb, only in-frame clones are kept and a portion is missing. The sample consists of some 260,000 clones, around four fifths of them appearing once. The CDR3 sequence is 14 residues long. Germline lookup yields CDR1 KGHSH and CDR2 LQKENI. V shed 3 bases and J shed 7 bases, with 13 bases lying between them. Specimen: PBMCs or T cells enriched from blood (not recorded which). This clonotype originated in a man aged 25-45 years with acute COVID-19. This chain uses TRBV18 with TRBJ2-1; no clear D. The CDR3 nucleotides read TGTGCCAGCTCACCTCCCTCTGATCGGAATGAGCAGTTCTTC. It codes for CASSPPSDRNEQFF.